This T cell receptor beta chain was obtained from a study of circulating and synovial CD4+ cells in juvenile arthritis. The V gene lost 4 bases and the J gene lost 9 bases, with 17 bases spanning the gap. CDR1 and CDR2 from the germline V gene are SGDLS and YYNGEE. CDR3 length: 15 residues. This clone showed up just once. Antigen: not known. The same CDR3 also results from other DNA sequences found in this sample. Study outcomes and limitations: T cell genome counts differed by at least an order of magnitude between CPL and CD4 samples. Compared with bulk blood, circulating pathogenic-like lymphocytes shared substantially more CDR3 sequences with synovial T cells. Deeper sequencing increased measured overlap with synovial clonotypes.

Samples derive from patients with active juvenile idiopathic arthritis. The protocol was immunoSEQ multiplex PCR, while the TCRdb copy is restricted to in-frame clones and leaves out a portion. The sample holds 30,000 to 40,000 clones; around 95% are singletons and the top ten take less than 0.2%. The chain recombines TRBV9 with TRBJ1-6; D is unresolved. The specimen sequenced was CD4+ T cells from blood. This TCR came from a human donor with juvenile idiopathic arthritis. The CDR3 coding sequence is TGTGCCAGCAGCTCGGATGGCGACATAGGTTCACCCCTCCACTTT. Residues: CASSSDGDIGSPLHF.